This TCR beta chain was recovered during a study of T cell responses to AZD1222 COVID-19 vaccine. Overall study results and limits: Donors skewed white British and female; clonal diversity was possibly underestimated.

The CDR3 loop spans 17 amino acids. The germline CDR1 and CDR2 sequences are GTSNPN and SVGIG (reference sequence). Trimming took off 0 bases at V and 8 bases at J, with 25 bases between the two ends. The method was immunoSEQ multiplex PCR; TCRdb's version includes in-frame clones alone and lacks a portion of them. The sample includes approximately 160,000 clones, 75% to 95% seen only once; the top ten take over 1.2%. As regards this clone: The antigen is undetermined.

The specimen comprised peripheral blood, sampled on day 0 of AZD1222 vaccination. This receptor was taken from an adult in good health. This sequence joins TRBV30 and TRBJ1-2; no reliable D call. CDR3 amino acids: CAWSVIPNRRKGGGYTF. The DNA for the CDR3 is TGTGCCTGGAGTGTAATTCCGAATCGGAGGAAAGGCGGCGGCTACACCTTC.